One TCR beta chain is described in this entry. Profiling relied on immunoSEQ multiplex PCR, and the TCRdb table lists in-frame clones only, not all of them. Here the sample spans some 29,000 clones, 75% to 95% being singletons. CDR1 is MNHNY, CDR2 SVGAGI, per germline (reference sequence). The germline V and J ends were trimmed by 2 bases and 7 bases, with 15 bases remaining between them. There are 15 residues in the CDR3. The data belong to a study of T cell changes during pregnancy in multiple sclerosis. The chain employs TRBV6-6 and TRBJ1-5; no reliable D call. The TCR was taken from a female donor with multiple sclerosis, enrolled in a pregnancy study. The starting material was CD8+ T cells from peripheral blood mononuclear cells, obtained before pregnancy. In DNA form, the CDR3 reads TGTGCCAGCAGTTACATAGGAGCTGGGTGGCAGCCCCAGCATTTT. Translated, it gives CASSYIGAGWQPQHF.